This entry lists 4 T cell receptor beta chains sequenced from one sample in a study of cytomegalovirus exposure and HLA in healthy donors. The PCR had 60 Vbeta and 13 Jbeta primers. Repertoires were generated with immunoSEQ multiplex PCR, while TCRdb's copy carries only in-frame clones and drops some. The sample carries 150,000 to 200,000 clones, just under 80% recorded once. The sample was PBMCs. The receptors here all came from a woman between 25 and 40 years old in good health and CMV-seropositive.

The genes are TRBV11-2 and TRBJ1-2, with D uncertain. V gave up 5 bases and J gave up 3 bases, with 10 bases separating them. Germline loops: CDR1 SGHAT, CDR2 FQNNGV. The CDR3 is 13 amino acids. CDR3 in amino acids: CASSQDGDYGYTF. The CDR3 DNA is TGTGCCAGCAGCCAAGACGGGGACTATGGCTACACCTTC.

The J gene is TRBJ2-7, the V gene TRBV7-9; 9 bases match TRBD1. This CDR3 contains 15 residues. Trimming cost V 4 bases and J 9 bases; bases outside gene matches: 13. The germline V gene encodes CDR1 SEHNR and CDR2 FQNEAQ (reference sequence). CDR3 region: CASSSQDRGSVAQYF. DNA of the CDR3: TGTGCCAGCAGCTCTCAGGACAGGGGAAGTGTCGCGCAGTACTTC.

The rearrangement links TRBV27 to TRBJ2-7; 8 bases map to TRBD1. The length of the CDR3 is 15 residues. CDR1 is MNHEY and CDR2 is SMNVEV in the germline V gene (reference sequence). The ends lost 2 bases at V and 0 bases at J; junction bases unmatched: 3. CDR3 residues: CASSLGTGVSYEQYF. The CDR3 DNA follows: TGTGCCAGCAGTTTAGGGACAGGCGTCTCCTACGAGCAGTACTTC.

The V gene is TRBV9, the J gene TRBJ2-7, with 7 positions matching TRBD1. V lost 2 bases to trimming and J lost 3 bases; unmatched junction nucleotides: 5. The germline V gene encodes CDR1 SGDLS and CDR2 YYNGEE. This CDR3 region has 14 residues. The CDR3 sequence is CASSVGDSHYEQYF. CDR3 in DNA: TGTGCCAGCAGCGTTGGGGACAGCCACTACGAGCAGTACTTC.